This is a list of T cell receptor beta chains from one sample in a study of cytomegalovirus exposure and HLA in healthy donors. Measured with immunoSEQ multiplex PCR; TCRdb has only the in-frame clones, and not every one. This table holds some 130,000 clones. Sequenced input: PBMCs. These TCRs come from a man aged 18 to 35 in good health and CMV-seronegative. CDR3s include the opening cysteine and the closing phenylalanine or tryptophan. D genes are given only for firm matches.

D	V	length	J	CDR3	DNA
TRBD1	TRBV18	17	TRBJ1-4	CASSLGQIRLSNEKLFF	TGTGCCAGCTCGCTGGGACAGATCAGGCTCAGTAATGAAAAACTGTTTTTT
-	TRBV5-1	11	TRBJ2-2	CASKNTGELFF	TGCGCCAGTAAAAACACCGGGGAGCTGTTTTTT
TRBD2	TRBV4-1	16	TRBJ2-7	CASSQDSAGGEYEQYF	TGCGCCAGCAGCCAAGATTCGGCGGGGGGCGAGTACGAGCAGTACTTC
-	TRBV19	12	TRBJ1-1	CASSIGAQEAFF	TGTGCCAGTAGTATAGGGGCACAGGAAGCTTTCTTT
-	TRBV10-1	13	TRBJ1-6	CANTGFRSSPLHF	TGCGCCAACACAGGGTTTCGGAGTTCACCCCTCCACTTT
-	TRBV7-3	16	TRBJ2-2	CASSPARPSNTGELFF	TGTGCCAGCAGCCCCGCCAGGCCTTCGAACACCGGGGAGCTGTTTTTT
TRBD1	TRBV30	16	TRBJ1-2	CAWMKDRGGSHYGYTF	TGTGCCTGGATGAAGGACAGGGGGGGGTCTCACTATGGCTACACCTTC
-	TRBV5-1	11	TRBJ1-1	CASRGDSRAFF	TGCGCCAGCAGGGGGGACTCCCGGGCTTTCTTT
-	TRBV5-4	12	TRBJ1-1	CAIGVVNTEAFF	TGTGCCATCGGAGTAGTGAACACTGAAGCTTTCTTT
TRBD1	TRBV2	16	TRBJ2-5	CASRAGTGWSQETQYF	TGTGCCAGCAGGGCCGGGACAGGGTGGTCCCAAGAGACCCAGTACTTC
TRBD1	TRBV28	17	TRBJ1-5	CASSRDRASGGNQPQHF	TGTGCCAGCAGCCGGGACAGGGCCTCGGGGGGCAATCAGCCCCAGCATTTT
TRBD1	TRBV27	14	TRBJ1-2	CASSWGTGGQGYTF	TGTGCCAGCAGCTGGGGGACAGGGGGCCAGGGCTACACCTTC
-	TRBV27	14	TRBJ1-1	CASSLRLGRTEAFF	TGTGCCAGCAGTTTAAGGTTAGGGAGAACTGAAGCTTTCTTT
TRBD1	TRBV13	12	TRBJ2-1	CASQRDRAKQFF	TGTGCCAGCCAACGGGACAGGGCCAAGCAGTTCTTC
-	TRBV6-5	12	TRBJ2-7	CASHSTSSRQYF	TGTGCCAGCCACAGTACCTCGAGTCGGCAGTACTTC
-	TRBV7-9	15	TRBJ2-7	CASSPRGDPSYEQYF	TGTGCCAGCAGCCCCCGGGGTGACCCCTCTTACGAGCAGTACTTC
TRBD1	TRBV6-5	15	TRBJ1-4	CASSLRTGIGEKLFF	TGTGCCAGCAGCCTCCGGACAGGGATTGGTGAAAAACTGTTTTTT
-	TRBV2	12	TRBJ2-7	CASSENAWEQYF	TGTGCCAGCAGTGAAAATGCGTGGGAGCAGTACTTC
TRBD1	TRBV18	18	TRBJ1-6	CASSPPTGSESYNSPLHF	TGTGCCAGCTCACCCCCGACAGGGAGTGAGTCCTATAATTCACCCCTCCACTTT
-	TRBV9	13	TRBJ1-1	CASSVMAGAEAFF	TGTGCCAGCAGCGTCATGGCGGGGGCTGAAGCTTTCTTT
-	TRBV4-1	14	TRBJ2-4	CASSQGGHENIQYF	TGCGCCAGCAGCCAAGGGGGACACGAAAACATTCAGTACTTC
TRBD2	TRBV7-2	13	TRBJ2-1	CASRGGSTNEQFF	TGTGCCAGCAGGGGGGGGTCAACAAATGAGCAGTTCTTC